This TCR beta chain was captured by sequencing in a study of blood T cell repertoires in COVID-19. As for the study in general: Whether acute or convalescent, the COVID-19 samples came from the United States, Italy and Spain. PBMCs, B-cell-depleted T cells, or T cells provided the cDNA or gDNA that made up the material.

Profiling relied on immunoSEQ multiplex PCR, and the TCRdb table lists in-frame clones only, not all of them. The sample shows 120,000 or so clones, around 80% of them seen only once. This CDR3 contains 16 residues. Germline-derived CDR1 and CDR2 are KGHSH and LQKENI. After removal of 4 bases from V and 5 bases from J, the junction contained 13 bases not matched to a gene. V usage is TRBV18 and J usage is TRBJ1-1, with TRBD1 matching over 7 bases. The source of this sequence is a woman of 80 years or more with acute or convalescent COVID-19. Sequenced material: peripheral blood. CDR3 residues: CASSHSEPGGRTEAFF. DNA for the CDR3: TGTGCCAGCTCACATTCAGAGCCAGGGGGGCGGACTGAAGCTTTCTTT.